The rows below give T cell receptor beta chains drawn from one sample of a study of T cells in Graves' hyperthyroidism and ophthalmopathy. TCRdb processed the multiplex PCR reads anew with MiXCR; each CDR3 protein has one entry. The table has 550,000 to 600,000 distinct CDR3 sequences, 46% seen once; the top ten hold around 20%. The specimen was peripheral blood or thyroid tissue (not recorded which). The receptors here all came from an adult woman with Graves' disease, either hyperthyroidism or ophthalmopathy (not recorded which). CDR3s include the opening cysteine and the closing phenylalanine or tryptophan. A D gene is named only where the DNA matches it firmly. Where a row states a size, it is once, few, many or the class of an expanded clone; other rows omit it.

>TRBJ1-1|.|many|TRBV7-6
TGTGCCAGCAGCTTCCAGGCCACCTTGAACACTGAAGCTTTCTTT
CASSFQATLNTEAFF
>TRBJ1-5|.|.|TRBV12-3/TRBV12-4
TGTGCCAGCAGTTTGGCCCGAGGGAGTAGCAATCAGCCCCAGCATTTT
CASSLARGSSNQPQHF
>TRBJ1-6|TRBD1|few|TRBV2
TGTGCCAGCAGGAGACAGGGGAGTTCACCCCTCCACTTT
CASRRQGSSPLHF
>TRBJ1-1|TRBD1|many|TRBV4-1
TGCGCCAGCAGCCAAGTGGGGACAGGGACTGAAGCTTTCTTT
CASSQVGTGTEAFF
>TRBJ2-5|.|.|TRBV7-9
TGTGCCAGCAGCTTATGGCGGCAAGAGACCCAGTACTTC
CASSLWRQETQYF
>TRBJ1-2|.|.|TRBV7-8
TGTGCCAGCAGCTTAGAATTCAGGAATTATGGCTACACCTTC
CASSLEFRNYGYTF
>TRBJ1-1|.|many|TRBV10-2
TGCGCCAGCAGTTCAGGGATGGGGGCCTCTGAAGCTTTCTTT
CASSSGMGASEAFF
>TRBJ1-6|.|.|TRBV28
TGTGCCAGCAGTCGATTGAGGGATGTTAATTCACCCCTCCACTTT
CASSRLRDVNSPLHF
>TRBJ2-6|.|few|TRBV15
TGTGCCACCAGCAGAGTGGGTACCTCTGGGGCCAACGTCCTGACTTTC
CATSRVGTSGANVLTF
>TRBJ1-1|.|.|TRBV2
TGTGCCAGCAGCCCCGCCGGGATAAAGGTGACTGAAGCTTTCTTT
CASSPAGIKVTEAFF
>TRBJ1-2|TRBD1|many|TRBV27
TGTGCCAGCAGTCCGTCGCCGGGACAGACTAACTATGGCTACACCTTC
CASSPSPGQTNYGYTF
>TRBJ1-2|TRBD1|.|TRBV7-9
TGTGCCAGCGCGATCAACAGGGGTGGTATGGGCTACACCTTC
CASAINRGGMGYTF
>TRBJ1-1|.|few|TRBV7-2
TGTGCCAGCAGCTTAGGTTCGGGAATTTGGACTGAAGCTTTCTTT
CASSLGSGIWTEAFF
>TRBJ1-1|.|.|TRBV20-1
TGCAGTGCTAGAGATGAGGGGGGAAACACTGAAGCTTTCTTT
CSARDEGGNTEAFF
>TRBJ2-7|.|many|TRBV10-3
TGTGCCACCAAACAGGGCTCCTACGAGCAGTACTTC
CATKQGSYEQYF
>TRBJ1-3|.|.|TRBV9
TGTGCCAGCAGCGGATCCCGGGACGGGGGTCGCAGAAACACCATATATTTT
CASSGSRDGGRRNTIYF
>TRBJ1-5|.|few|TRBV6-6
TGTGCCAGCAGTGTCTGGTTCGTAGGGAGGATTCAGCCCCAGCATTTT
CASSVWFVGRIQPQHF
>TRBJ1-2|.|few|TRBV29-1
TGCAGCGCCGTCGGGGGGCTGGGCTACACCTTC
CSAVGGLGYTF
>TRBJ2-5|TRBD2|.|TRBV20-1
TGCAGTGCTGAAGATAGCGGGGTAGGAGAGACCCAGTACTTC
CSAEDSGVGETQYF
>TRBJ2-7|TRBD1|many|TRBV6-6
TGTGCCAGCACACCCCGACAGGGGACTTACTACGAGCAGTACTTC
CASTPRQGTYYEQYF
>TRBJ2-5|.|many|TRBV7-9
TGTGCCAGCACCTCAGTGGGGGTCCCAGAGACCCAGTACTTC
CASTSVGVPETQYF
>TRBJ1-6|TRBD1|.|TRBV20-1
TGCAGTGCGTCCGGGACAGGGTATTCACCCCTCCACTTT
CSASGTGYSPLHF
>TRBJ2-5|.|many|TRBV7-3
TGTGCCAGCAGCTTAAGATCCGGGGGTTTACAGACCCAGTACTTC
CASSLRSGGLQTQYF
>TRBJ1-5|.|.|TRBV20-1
TGCAGTGCCTCTGGGTTGGGGCTTAGCAATCAGCCCCAGCATTTT
CSASGLGLSNQPQHF
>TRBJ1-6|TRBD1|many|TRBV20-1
TGCAGTGCTCTACCGACAGGGGCCAATTCACCCCTCCACTTT
CSALPTGANSPLHF
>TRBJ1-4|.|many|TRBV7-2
TGTGCCAGCAGCTTAAGGGCAGGGAGGAATGAAAAACTGTTTTTT
CASSLRAGRNEKLFF
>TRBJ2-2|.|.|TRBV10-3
TGTGCCATCAACCCGGCCACAGCCAGCGGGGAGCTGTTTTTT
CAINPATASGELFF
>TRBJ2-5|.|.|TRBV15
TGTGCCACCAGCAGAGTTGGTCGAAAAGAGACCCAGTACTTC
CATSRVGRKETQYF
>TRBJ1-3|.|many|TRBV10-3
TGTGCCATCTCGGGTTTGGGAAACACCATATATTTT
CAISGLGNTIYF
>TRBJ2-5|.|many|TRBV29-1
TGCAGCGTTTCTCGGGCCACTGGGGAGACCCAGTACTTC
CSVSRATGETQYF
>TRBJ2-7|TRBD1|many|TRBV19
TGTGCCAGTAGTATAGATCGGGACAGCTCCTACGAGCAGTACTTC
CASSIDRDSSYEQYF
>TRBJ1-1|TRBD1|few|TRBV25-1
TGTGCCAGCACCCTGGGACAGACCACTGAAGCTTTCTTT
CASTLGQTTEAFF
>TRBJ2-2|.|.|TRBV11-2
TGTGCCAGCAGCCAAGGGGGGTCGAGGCCCGGGGAGCTGTTTTTT
CASSQGGSRPGELFF
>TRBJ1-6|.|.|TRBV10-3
TGTGCCAGCAGCACAGGGTCCGGGACACCCCCCCACTTT
CASSTGSGTPPHF
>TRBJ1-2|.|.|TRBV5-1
TGTGCCAGCGTGCGAGGGGGGGGCTCTGTCTCTGGCTACACCTTC
CASVRGGGSVSGYTF
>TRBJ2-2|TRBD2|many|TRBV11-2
TGTGCCAGCAGCCTATTAGCGGGAGGGTACACCGGGGAGCTGTTTTTT
CASSLLAGGYTGELFF
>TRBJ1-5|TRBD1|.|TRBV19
TGTGCCAGTAGTATCAGACCCGGGACAGGGTCCCAGCCCCAGCATTTT
CASSIRPGTGSQPQHF
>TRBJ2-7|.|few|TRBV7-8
TGTGCCAGCAGCGATACAGGGTTTGTTTCCTACGAGCAGTACTTC
CASSDTGFVSYEQYF
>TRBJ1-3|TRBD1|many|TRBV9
TGTGCCAGCAGCGTAGCCACAGGGACAGGGAGAAACACCATATATTTT
CASSVATGTGRNTIYF
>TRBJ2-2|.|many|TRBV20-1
TGCAGTGCTTCAAGGCGCGGGGGCCAACGTCCCGGGGAGCTGTTTTTT
CSASRRGGQRPGELFF
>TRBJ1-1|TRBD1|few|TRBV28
TGTGCCAGCAGTTCCCCGACAGGGGAAGGTGAAGCTTTCTTT
CASSSPTGEGEAFF
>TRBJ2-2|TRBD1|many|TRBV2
TGTGCCAGCAGTATAGGGGGCGGCGGGGAGCTGTTTTTT
CASSIGGGGELFF
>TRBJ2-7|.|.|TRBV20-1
TGCAGTGCTAGCAAAGGACAGATTTCTTCCTACGGGCAGTACTTC
CSASKGQISSYGQYF
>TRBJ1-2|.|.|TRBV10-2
TGCGCCAGCAGTTTCCAGGGGCGAGGCTACACCTTC
CASSFQGRGYTF
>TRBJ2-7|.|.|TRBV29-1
TGCAGCGTTGAGGAGGGTGGCTCCTACGAGCAGTACTTC
CSVEEGGSYEQYF
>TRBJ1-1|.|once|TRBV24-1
TGTGCCACCAGTGAATCAGGGCGGAACTCTGAAGCTTTCTTT
CATSESGRNSEAFF
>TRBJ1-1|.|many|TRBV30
TGTGCCTGGAGTGTGGACATGAACACTGAAGCTTTCTTT
CAWSVDMNTEAFF
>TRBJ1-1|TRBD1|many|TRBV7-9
TGTGCCAGCAGCTTTCAGGGGGGCACTGAAGCTTTCTTT
CASSFQGGTEAFF
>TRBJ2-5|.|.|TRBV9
TGTGCCAGCAGCGTAGGGTCATGGGGAGAGACCCAGTACTTC
CASSVGSWGETQYF
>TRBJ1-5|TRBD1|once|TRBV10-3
TGTGCCATCAGTGTAATTGTGACAGGGAATAGCGATCAGCCCCAGCATTTT
CAISVIVTGNSDQPQHF
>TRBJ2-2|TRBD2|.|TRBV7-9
TGTGCCAGTTCTAGCGGGAGGCCCGATGAGCAGTTTTTT
CASSSGRPDEQFF
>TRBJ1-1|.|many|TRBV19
TGTGCCAGTAGTAATGGGGGTGGGGGGGTAAAATGGATTGACACTGAAGCTTTCTTT
CASSNGGGGVKWIDTEAFF
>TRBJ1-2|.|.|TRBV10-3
TGTGCCATTGCTGCTGGGGGGGGCTACACCTTC
CAIAAGGGYTF